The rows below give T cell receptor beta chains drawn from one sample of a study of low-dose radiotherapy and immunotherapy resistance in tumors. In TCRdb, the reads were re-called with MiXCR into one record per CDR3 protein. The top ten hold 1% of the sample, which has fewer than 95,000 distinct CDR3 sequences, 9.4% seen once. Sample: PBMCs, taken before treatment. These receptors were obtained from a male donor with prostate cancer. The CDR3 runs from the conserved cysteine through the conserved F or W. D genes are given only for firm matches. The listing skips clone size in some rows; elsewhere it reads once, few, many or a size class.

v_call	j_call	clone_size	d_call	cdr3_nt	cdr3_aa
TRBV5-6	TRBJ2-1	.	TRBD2	TGTGCCAGCAATAGACTAGCGGGGGTGGCCAATGAGCAGTTCTTC	CASNRLAGVANEQFF
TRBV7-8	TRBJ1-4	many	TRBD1	TGTGCCAGCAGCTTGGGACAGGGGTTTAATGAAAAACTGTTTTTT	CASSLGQGFNEKLFF
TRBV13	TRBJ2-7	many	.	TGTGCCAGCAGCTTATCCACGGGCGAGCAGTACTTC	CASSLSTGEQYF
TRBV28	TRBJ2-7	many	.	TGTGCCAGCAGTTTATACGCATCCGAGCAGTACTTC	CASSLYASEQYF
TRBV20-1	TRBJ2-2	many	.	TGCAGTGCTACGGGGTCGGACACCGGGGAGCTGTTTTTT	CSATGSDTGELFF
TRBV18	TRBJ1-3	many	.	TGTGCCAGCTCACCACCGGGACATACTGGAAACACCATATATTTT	CASSPPGHTGNTIYF
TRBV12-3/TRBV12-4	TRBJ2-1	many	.	TGTGCCAGCAGGGGGGGGGCGGGTTCCTACAATGAGCAGTTCTTC	CASRGGAGSYNEQFF
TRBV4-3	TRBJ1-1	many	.	TGCGCCAGCAGCCTAGAAAGGGGGACTGAAGCTTTCTTT	CASSLERGTEAFF
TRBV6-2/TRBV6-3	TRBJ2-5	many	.	TGTGCCAGCAGCCAGGGGAAAATTGAGACCCAGTACTTC	CASSQGKIETQYF
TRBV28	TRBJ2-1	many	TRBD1	TGTGCCAGCAGTCCGGGGACAGGGGGCAACAATGAGCAGTTCTTC	CASSPGTGGNNEQFF
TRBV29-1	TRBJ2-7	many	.	TGCAGCGTTGGGTATCGGGACGAAGGCTACGAGCAGTACTTC	CSVGYRDEGYEQYF
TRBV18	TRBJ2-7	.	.	TGTGCCAGCTCACCACGACGACACAACTACGAGCAGTACTTC	CASSPRRHNYEQYF
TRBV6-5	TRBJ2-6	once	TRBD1	TGTGCCAGCAGCCAGACAGGGATTAGCTCTGGGGCCAACGTCCTGACTTTC	CASSQTGISSGANVLTF
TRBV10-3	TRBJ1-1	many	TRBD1	TGTGCCATCAGTGTGGACAGGGATGACACTGAAGCTTTCTTT	CAISVDRDDTEAFF
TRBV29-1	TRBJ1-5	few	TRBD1	TGCAGCGTTGAAGATCGCCAGGGGGCGGATTATAGCAATCAGCCCCAGCATTTT	CSVEDRQGADYSNQPQHF
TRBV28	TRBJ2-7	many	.	TGTGCCAGCAGTTTCCCCCTGCGACTAGGTTATAACCACGAGCAGTACTTC	CASSFPLRLGYNHEQYF
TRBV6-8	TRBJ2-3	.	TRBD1	TGTGCCAGCAGGAAGGACAGGAATAAAGATACGCAGTATTTT	CASRKDRNKDTQYF
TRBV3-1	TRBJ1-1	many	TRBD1	TGTGCCAGCAGCCAAGCAAAACTGACAGGGATGAACACTGAAGCTTTCTTT	CASSQAKLTGMNTEAFF
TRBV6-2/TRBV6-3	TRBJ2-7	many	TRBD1	TGTGCCAGCATTATGGGACAGGGTCCCTACGAGCAGTACTTC	CASIMGQGPYEQYF
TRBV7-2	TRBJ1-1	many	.	TGTGCCAGCAGCTTAGATGCAGGGGCTTACACTGAAGCTTTCTTT	CASSLDAGAYTEAFF
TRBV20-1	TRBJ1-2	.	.	TGCAGTGCTAGAGACCAGGTTGGGGGGAACTATGGCTACACCTTC	CSARDQVGGNYGYTF
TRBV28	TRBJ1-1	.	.	TGTGCCAGCAGTTTGGCCAAGGATAACACTGAAGCTTTCTTT	CASSLAKDNTEAFF
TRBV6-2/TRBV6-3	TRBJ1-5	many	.	TGTGCCAGCAGTGGAGGTCTCGCTCAGCCCCAGCATTTT	CASSGGLAQPQHF